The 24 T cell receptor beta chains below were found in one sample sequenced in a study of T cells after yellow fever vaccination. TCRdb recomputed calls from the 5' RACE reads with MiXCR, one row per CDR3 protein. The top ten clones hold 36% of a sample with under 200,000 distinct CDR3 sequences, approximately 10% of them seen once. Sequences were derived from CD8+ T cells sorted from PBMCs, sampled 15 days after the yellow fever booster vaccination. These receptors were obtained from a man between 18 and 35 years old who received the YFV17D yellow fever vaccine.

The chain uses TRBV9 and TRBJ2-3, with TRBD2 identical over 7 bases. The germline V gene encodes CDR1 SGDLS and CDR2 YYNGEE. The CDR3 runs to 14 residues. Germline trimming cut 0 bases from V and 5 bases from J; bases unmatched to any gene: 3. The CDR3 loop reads CASSVGGGGDTQYF. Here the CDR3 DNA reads TGTGCCAGCAGCGTAGGGGGGGGAGGAGATACGCAGTATTTT.

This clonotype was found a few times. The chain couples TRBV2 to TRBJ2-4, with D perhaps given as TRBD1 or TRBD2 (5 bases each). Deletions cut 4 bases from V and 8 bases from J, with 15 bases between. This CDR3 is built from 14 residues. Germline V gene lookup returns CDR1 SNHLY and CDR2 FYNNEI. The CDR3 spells CASSGGNRKDIQYF. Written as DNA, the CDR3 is TGTGCCAGCAGTGGGGGGAACAGAAAGGACATTCAGTACTTC.

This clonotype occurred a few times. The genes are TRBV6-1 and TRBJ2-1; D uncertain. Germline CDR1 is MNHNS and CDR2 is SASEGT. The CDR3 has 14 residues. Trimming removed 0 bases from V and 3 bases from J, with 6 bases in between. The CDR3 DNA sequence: TGTGCCAGCAGTGAAGCGAACCACTACAATGAGCAGTTCTTC. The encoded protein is CASSEANHYNEQFF.

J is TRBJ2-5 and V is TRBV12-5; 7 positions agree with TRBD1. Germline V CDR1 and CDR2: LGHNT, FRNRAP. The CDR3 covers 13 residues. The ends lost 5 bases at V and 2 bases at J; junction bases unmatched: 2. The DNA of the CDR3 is TGTGCTAGTGGTGGGACAGTTCAAGAGACCCAGTACTTC. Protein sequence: CASGGTVQETQYF.

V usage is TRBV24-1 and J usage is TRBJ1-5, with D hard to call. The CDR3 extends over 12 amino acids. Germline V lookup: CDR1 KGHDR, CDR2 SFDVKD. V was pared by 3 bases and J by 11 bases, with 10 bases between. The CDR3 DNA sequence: TGTGCCACCAGTGATGAATTTGGGACCCAGCATTTT. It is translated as CATSDEFGTQHF.

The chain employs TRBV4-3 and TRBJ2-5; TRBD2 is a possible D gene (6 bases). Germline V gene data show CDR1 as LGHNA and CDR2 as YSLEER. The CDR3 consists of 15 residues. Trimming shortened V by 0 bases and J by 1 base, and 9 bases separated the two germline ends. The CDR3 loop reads CASSQDWRGQETQYF. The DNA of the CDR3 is TGCGCCAGCAGCCAAGATTGGAGGGGCCAAGAGACCCAGTACTTC.

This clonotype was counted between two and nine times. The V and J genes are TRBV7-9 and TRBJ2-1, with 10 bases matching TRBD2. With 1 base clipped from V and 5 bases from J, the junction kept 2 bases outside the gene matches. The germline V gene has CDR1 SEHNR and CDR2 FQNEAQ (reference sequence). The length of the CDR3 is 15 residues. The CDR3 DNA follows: TGTGCCAGCAGCTTAGAGCGGGGGGGCAACAATGAGCAGTTCTTC. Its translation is CASSLERGGNNEQFF.

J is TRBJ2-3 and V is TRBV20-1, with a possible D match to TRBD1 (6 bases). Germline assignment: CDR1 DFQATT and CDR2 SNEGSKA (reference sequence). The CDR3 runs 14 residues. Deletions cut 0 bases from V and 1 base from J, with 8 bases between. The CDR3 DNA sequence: TGCAGTGCTAGAGACAGGGGCGGCACAGATACGCAGTATTTT. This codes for CSARDRGGTDTQYF.

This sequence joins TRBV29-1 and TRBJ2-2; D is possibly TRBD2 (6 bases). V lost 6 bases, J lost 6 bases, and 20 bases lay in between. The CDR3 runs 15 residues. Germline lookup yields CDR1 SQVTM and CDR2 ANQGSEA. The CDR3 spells CSVSPEGRESGELFF. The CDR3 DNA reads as TGCAGCGTGAGCCCGGAGGGGCGCGAGTCCGGGGAGCTGTTTTTT.

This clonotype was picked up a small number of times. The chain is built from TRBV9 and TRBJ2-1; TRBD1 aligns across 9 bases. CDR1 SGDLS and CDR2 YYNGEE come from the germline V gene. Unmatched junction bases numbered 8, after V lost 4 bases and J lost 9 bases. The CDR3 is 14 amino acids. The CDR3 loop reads CASSPRQGVGEQFF. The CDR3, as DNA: TGTGCCAGCAGCCCTCGACAGGGGGTGGGTGAGCAGTTCTTC.

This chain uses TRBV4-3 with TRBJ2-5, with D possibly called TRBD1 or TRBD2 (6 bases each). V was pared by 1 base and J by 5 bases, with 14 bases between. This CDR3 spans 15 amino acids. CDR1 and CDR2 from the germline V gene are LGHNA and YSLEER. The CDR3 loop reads CASSQVVGGWETQYF. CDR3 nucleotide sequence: TGCGCCAGCAGCCAAGTCGTGGGGGGCTGGGAGACCCAGTACTTC.

CDR3 protein: CASSLASGQEAFF. The CDR3 DNA is TGCGCCAGCAGCTTGGCCTCGGGACAGGAAGCTTTCTTT. This chain connects TRBV5-1 to TRBJ1-1; 7 bases map to TRBD1. Germline CDR1 reads SGHRS; CDR2 reads YFSETQ. This CDR3 has 13 residues. The trim removed 0 bases at V and 8 bases at J, leaving 4 bases unmatched.

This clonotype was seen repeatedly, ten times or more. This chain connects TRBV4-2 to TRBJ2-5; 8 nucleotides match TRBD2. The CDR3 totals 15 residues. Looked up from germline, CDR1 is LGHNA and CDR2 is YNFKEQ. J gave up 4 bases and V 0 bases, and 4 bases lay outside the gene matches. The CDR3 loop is CASSQDYGGAETQYF. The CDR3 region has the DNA TGTGCCAGCAGCCAAGATTACGGGGGGGCAGAGACCCAGTACTTC.

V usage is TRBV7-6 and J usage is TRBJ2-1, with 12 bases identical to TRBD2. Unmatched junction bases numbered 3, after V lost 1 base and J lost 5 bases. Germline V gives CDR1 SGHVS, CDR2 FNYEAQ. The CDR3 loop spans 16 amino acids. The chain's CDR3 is CASSLGRTSGDNEQFF. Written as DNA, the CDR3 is TGTGCCAGCAGCTTAGGTCGGACTAGCGGGGACAATGAGCAGTTCTTC. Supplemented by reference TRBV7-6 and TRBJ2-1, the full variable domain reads GAGVSQSPRYKVTKRGQDVALRCDPISGHVSLYWYRQALGQGPEFLTYFNYEAQQDKSGLPNDRFSAERPEGSISTLTIQRTEQRDSAMYRCASSLGRTSGDNEQFFGPGTRLTVL.

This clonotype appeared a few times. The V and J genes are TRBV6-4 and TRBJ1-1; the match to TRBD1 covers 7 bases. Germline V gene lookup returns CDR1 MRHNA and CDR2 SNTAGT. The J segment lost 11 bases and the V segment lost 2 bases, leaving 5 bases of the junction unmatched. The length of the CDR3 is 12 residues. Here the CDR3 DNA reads TGTGCCAGCAGTGACAACAGGGGAGCCGCTTTCTTT. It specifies CASSDNRGAAFF.

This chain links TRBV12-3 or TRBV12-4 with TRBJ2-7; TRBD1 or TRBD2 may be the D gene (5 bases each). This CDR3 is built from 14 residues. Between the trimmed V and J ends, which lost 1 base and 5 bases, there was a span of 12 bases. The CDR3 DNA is TGTGCCAGCAGTTTAGGGGGGATGTTGAACGAGCAGTACTTC. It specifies CASSLGGMLNEQYF.

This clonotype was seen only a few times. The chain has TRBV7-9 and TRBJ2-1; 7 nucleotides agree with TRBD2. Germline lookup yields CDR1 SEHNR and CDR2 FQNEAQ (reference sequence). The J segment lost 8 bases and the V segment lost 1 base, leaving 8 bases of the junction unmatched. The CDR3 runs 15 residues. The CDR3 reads CASSLVIAGGDEQFF. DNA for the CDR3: TGTGCCAGCAGCTTAGTAATAGCGGGTGGAGATGAGCAGTTCTTC.

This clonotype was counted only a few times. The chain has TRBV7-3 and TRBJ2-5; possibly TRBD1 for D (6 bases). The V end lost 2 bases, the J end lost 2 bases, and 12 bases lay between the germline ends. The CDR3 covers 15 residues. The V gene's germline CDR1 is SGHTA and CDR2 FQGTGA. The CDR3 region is CASSLSIGGQETQYF. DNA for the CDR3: TGTGCCAGCAGCTTATCGATAGGGGGACAAGAGACCCAGTACTTC.

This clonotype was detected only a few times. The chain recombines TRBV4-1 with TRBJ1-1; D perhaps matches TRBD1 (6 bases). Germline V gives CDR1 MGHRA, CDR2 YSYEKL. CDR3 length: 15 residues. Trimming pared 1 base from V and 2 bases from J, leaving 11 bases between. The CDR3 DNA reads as TGCGCCAGCAGCCAAGGGCAGGGGCTAAACACTGAAGCTTTCTTT. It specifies CASSQGQGLNTEAFF.

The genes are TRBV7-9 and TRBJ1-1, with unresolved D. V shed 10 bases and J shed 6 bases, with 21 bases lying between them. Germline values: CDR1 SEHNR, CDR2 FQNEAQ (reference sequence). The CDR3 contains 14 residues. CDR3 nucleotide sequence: TGTGCCACCCGGACGGGGATTTTAGGGCCTGAAGCTTTCTTT. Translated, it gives CATRTGILGPEAFF.

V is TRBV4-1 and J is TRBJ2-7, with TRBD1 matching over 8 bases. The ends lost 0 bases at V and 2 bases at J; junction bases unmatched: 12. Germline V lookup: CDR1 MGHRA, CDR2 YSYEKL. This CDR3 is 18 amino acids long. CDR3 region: CASSQDFLTDRDPYEQYF. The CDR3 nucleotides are TGCGCCAGCAGCCAAGACTTCCTTACGGACAGGGATCCCTACGAGCAGTACTTC.

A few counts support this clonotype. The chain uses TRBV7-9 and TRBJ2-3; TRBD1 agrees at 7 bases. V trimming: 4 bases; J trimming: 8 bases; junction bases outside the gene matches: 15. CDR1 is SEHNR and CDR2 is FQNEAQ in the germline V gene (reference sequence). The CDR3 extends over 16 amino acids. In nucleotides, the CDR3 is TGTGCCAGCAGCTCAGAGACAGGGTTCCAATTCGGTACGCAGTATTTT. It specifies CASSSETGFQFGTQYF.

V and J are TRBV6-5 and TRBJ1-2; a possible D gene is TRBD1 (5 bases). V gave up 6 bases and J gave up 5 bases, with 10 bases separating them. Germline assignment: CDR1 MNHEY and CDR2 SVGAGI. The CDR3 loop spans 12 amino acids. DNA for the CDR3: TGTGCCAGCAGCCGGGACCGTTATGGCTACACCTTC. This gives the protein CASSRDRYGYTF.

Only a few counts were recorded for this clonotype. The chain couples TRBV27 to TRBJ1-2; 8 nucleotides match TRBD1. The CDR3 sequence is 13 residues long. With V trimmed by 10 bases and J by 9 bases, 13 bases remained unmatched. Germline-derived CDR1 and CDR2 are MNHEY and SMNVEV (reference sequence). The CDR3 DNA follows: TGTGCCACCAGGACAGGGTGGGCTGGAAGCTACACCTTC. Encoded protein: CATRTGWAGSYTF.